This T cell receptor beta chain was obtained from a study of blood T cell repertoires in COVID-19. Study-wide context: Sources were T cells, B-cell-depleted T cells, or PBMCs; the material itself was cDNA or gDNA.

This CDR3 is built from 22 residues. Original processing methods: Amplification with reference gene primers provided the estimates of nucleated cell counts. Here immunoSEQ multiplex PCR was the method, and the copy in TCRdb shows in-frame clones only, minus some. The V and J calls and clone size come from that table; D and trimming were worked out from the DNA. In the table there are 250,000 or so clones, around four fifths of which are singletons. The sequenced sample consisted of peripheral blood. This receptor was obtained from a woman aged 70-85 years with acute or convalescent COVID-19. The V call is TRBV21-1, the J call TRBJ2-1; no DNA check was done on the table's D call, TRBD1. TRBV21-1 is classified as a pseudogene. The CDR3 loop is CASSRTDGETGVLSVPYNEQFF. The CDR3 DNA reads as TGTGCCAGCAGCAGGACCGACGGGGAGACAGGGGTTCTGTCTGTTCCCTACAATGAGCAGTTCTTC.